Reported below is one TCR beta chain. Its antigen is unknown. Data came from immunoSEQ multiplex PCR; TCRdb stores just in-frame clones and leaves some out. The sample has about 130,000 clones; about 94% are singletons. This sample was taken from a study of cytomegalovirus exposure and HLA in healthy donors. The study, taken as a whole, reports: A few of the chains that were CMV-associated were confirmed in vitro to be specific for CMV antigens. There were around 160 TCR beta chains listed as cytomegalovirus-associated. The classifier was said to identify cytomegalovirus status with high specificity and sensitivity.

This CDR3 comprises 13 residues. Germline V gene lookup returns CDR1 MNHEY and CDR2 SMNVEV (reference sequence). The ends were cut back, 2 bases at V and 1 base at J, with 5 bases in the middle. The study drew the donors from its approximately 120-subject validation cohort, separate from the roughly 670-subject first cohort. The specimen sequenced was PBMCs. This sequence was found in a man between 18 and 29 years old in good health and CMV-seropositive. V and J are TRBV27 and TRBJ1-1; the D is unclear. CDR3 coding DNA: TGTGCCAGCAGTTTAATGAGGAACACTGAAGCTTTCTTT. It is translated as CASSLMRNTEAFF.